This T cell receptor beta chain was captured by sequencing in a study of T cell responses to AZD1222 COVID-19 vaccine. Study findings and constraints: Across the whole spike, CD4 TCRs peaked at regions 160-218 and 743-854. Clonal diversity was possibly underestimated, and the donors were mostly white British, with more females. Unmutated variant regions reportedly attract nearly half of all spike-specific TCRs. Two AZD1222 doses significantly raised spike-specific TCR breadth and depth over controls.

The assay was immunoSEQ multiplex PCR, and TCRdb's table has in-frame clones only and misses some. The table has 150,000 to 200,000 clones, around 94% seen once. With regard to this clone: Its antigen is not identified.

V was clipped by 8 bases and J by 3 bases; unmatched bases: 3. This CDR3 region has 14 residues. Per the germline V gene, CDR1 is MDHEN and CDR2 is SYDVKM. This rearrangement joins TRBV28 to TRBJ2-2; TRBD2 agrees at 10 bases. This sample comprised peripheral blood, obtained on day 0 of AZD1222 vaccination. The TCR sequence derives from an adult in good health. The CDR3 sequence: CASGLAEYTGELFF. The CDR3 region has the DNA TGTGCCAGCGGACTAGCGGAATACACCGGGGAGCTGTTTTTT.